The 5 T cell receptor beta chains listed next were all sequenced from one sample in a study of OX40 agonist ivuxolimab in advanced cancers. Sequencing was performed with immunoSEQ multiplex PCR; in TCRdb, only in-frame clones are kept and a portion is missing. The profile shows over 65,000 clones, more than 85% of them singletons. The sequenced sample was CD4+ or CD8+ T cells sorted from blood, obtained in a trial of the OX40 agonist ivuxolimab. Every receptor here comes from an adult with an advanced solid tumor such as melanoma, head and neck, liver or kidney cancer.

The V and J genes are TRBV5-1 and TRBJ2-3; D gene uncertain. The CDR3 extends over 13 amino acids. The V end was cut by 5 bases, the J end by 4 bases, with 11 bases between. From germline, CDR1 is SGHRS and CDR2 YFSETQ. CDR3 in amino acids: CASSLSGPDTQYF. DNA of the CDR3: TGCGCCAGCAGTCTATCAGGCCCAGATACGCAGTATTTT.

This clone appeared a single time. The chain combines TRBV9 with TRBJ2-6; D remains unclear. Per germline, CDR1 SGDLS and CDR2 YYNGEE. There are 15 residues in the CDR3. The germline V and J ends were trimmed by 4 bases and 2 bases, with 10 bases remaining between them. The CDR3 sequence is CASSFRDPGANVLTF. As DNA, the CDR3 is TGTGCCAGCAGCTTCCGTGACCCTGGGGCCAACGTCCTGACTTTC.

This chain joins TRBV11-2 and TRBJ2-6, with D uncertain. The CDR3 length is 14 residues. V dropped 10 bases and J dropped 0 bases, with 10 bases sitting between them. The germline CDR1 and CDR2 sequences are SGHAT and FQNNGV. CDR3 sequence (DNA): TGTGCCACCGCTCGGAACTCTGGGGCCAACGTCCTGACTTTC. Encoded protein: CATARNSGANVLTF. Using reference TRBV11-2 and TRBJ2-6 for the parts outside the CDR3, the full variable domain is EAGVAQSPRYKIIEKRQSVAFWCNPISGHATLYWYQQILGQGPKLLIQFQNNGVVDDSQLPKDRFSAERLKGVDSTLKIQPAKLEDSAVYLCATARNSGANVLTFGAGSRLTVL.

The chain is built from TRBV18 and TRBJ1-1; the D gene is possibly TRBD1 (5 bases). The CDR3 runs to 15 residues. CDR1 KGHSH and CDR2 LQKENI come from the germline V gene. V lost 2 bases and J 1 base, leaving 11 bases between the germline ends. DNA of the CDR3: TGTGCCAGCTCACCAAGGGAACAGGCGAACACTGAAGCTTTCTTT. Protein sequence: CASSPREQANTEAFF.

The V and J genes are TRBV5-1 and TRBJ2-1; D gene unclear. This CDR3 comprises 12 residues. V was cut by 2 bases and J by 5 bases, with 5 bases left in between. From germline, CDR1 is SGHRS and CDR2 YFSETQ. The CDR3 reads CASSFFNNEQFF. DNA for the CDR3: TGCGCCAGCAGCTTCTTTAACAATGAGCAGTTCTTC.